Given below is one TCR beta chain in context. The specificity of this receptor is unknown. No base quality values were provided; no much bigger clone lies one nucleotide off. Profiling of TCR beta VDJ combinations and CDR3 sequences used genomic DNA as the template. An Illumina HiSeq 2000 was used for TCR repertoire sequencing. Per the source publication's procedure: Repertoires were assessed using TRBV/TRBJ rearrangement plots, CDR3 size and DJ length profiles, and Simpson's diversity index. The most abundant DNA sequence in the deep sequencing data was taken as the immunodominant clone. CDR3 amino acid sequences were checked for sharing between subjects and were compared against published repertoires and the VDJdb database. TCRdb's own reprocessing of the public reads used fastp at Q25 and MiXCR and kept productive beta chains. Each entry is one CDR3 protein sequence, shown with its most common DNA and genes. TCRdb's processing, not the authors', yielded these V and J calls. Counted in this sample were 120,000 or so distinct CDR3 sequences; over 30% of them appeared once. Over 2% of the sample comes from the top ten.

The source of the sample is a study of CD8+CD57+ T cells in acquired aplastic anemia (dated by TCRdb to the late 2010s). Background on the whole study: On average, sorted CD4+ and CD8+ cells yielded around 3.1 ug of extracted DNA, with a range of about 0.19 to 30 ug. CD8+CD57+ expansion was defined as a frequency above the mean frequency observed in healthy subjects.

Expansion of CD8+CD57+ cells had been shown by flow cytometry in the patients chosen for sequencing. Severe acquired aplastic anemia was diagnosed in all patients according to International Study of Aplastic Anemia and Agranulocytosis and Camitta criteria. No patient had received any therapy when blood was sampled. In the study, sorted CD4+ and CD8+ blood T cells from patients with severe aplastic anemia and from healthy subjects underwent deep sequencing of TCR repertoires. Patients were enrolled under clinicaltrials.gov protocols 00001620, 01623167, 00001397, 00071045, 00081523 and 00961064 in the USA. Ficoll-Paque density gradient centrifugation was used to isolate peripheral blood mononuclear cells. Before DNA extraction, CD4+ and CD8+ T cells were sorted by FACS or by magnetic beads. What the research found in general, with its limitations: Although twenty-nine CD8+ CDR3 sequences were shared by patients and controls, these sequences appeared highly expressed in patients and within the immunodominant clones of patients. CD8+ Simpson's diversity did not differ significantly between patients and healthy controls (P=0.060).

The receptor comes from a human donor with aplastic anemia. Material for sequencing was sorted CD4+, CD8+, or CD8+CD57+ T cells (not recorded which) from PBMCs.

The bases read TGTGCCACCAGCGGGGGACAGGAAAAGGGAAAACTGTTTTTT. Its product reads: CATSGGQEKGKLFF. Rearrangement joined TRBV15 to TRBJ1-4, and 8 junctional nucleotides match TRBD1. The germline V end is reduced by 5 bases and the J end by 10 bases; junction bases left unmatched: 9. CDR1 and CDR2, looked up from the germline V gene (reference sequence), are LNHNV and YYDKDF. The CDR3 runs 14 amino acids, cysteine and phenylalanine included. Only CDR3 DNA remains: 42 bases, in frame from the first base.